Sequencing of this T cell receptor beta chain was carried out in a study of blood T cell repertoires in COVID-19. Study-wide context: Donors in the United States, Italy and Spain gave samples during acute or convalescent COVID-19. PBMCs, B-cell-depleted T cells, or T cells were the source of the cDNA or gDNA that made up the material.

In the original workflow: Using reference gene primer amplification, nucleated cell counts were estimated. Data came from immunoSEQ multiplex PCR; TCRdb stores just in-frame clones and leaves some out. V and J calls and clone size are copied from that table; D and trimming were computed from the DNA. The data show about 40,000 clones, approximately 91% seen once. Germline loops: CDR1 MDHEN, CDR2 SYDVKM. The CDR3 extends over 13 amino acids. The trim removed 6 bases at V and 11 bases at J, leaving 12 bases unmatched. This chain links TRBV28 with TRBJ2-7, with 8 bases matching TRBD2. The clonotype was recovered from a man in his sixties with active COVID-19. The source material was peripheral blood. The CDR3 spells CASRPPLAGREYF. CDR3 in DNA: TGTGCCAGCAGACCTCCCCTAGCGGGCAGAGAGTACTTC. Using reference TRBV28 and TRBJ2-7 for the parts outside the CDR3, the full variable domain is DVKVTQSSRYLVKRTGEKVFLECVQDMDHENMFWYRQDPGLGLRLIYFSYDVKMKEKGDIPEGYSVSREKKERFSLILESASTNQTSMYLCASRPPLAGREYFGPGTRLTVT.